This TCR beta chain was found in a study of blood T cell repertoires in COVID-19. The CDR3 length is 15 residues. Germline V gene lookup returns CDR1 LNHDA and CDR2 SQIVND (reference sequence). With 10 bases clipped from V and 6 bases from J, the junction kept 11 bases outside the gene matches. Repertoires were generated with immunoSEQ multiplex PCR, while TCRdb's copy carries only in-frame clones and drops some. The data show about 180,000 clones, more than 85% seen once. The sequence was obtained from a young woman with active or convalescent COVID-19. The rearrangement links TRBV19 to TRBJ1-5; 11 bases align to TRBD1. What was sequenced was peripheral blood. The CDR3 region is CATTGGQGAGQPQHF. The CDR3 bases are TGTGCCACTACGGGCGGACAGGGGGCTGGTCAGCCCCAGCATTTT.